The sequence of this T cell receptor beta chain was determined in a study of OX40 agonist ivuxolimab in advanced cancers. Overall study results and limits: Certain nonresponders additionally had low normalized T-cell clonal expansion.

CDR3 length equals 14 residues. Germline assignment: CDR1 LGHNT and CDR2 FRNRAP. After removal of 5 bases from V and 5 bases from J, the junction contained 5 bases not matched to a gene. Worth noting for this clone: Its antigen is unidentified.

Sequencing was performed with immunoSEQ multiplex PCR; in TCRdb, only in-frame clones are kept and a portion is missing. The data contain over 85,000 clones, about 80% of them singletons. This clonotype was sampled from an adult with an advanced solid tumor such as melanoma, head and neck, liver or kidney cancer. The gene calls are TRBV12-5 and TRBJ2-5; 10 positions agree with TRBD2. The starting material was CD4+ or CD8+ T cells sorted from blood, obtained in a trial of the OX40 agonist ivuxolimab. The CDR3 loop is CASGITSGVETQYF. The CDR3 bases are TGTGCTAGTGGTATTACTAGCGGGGTCGAGACCCAGTACTTC.